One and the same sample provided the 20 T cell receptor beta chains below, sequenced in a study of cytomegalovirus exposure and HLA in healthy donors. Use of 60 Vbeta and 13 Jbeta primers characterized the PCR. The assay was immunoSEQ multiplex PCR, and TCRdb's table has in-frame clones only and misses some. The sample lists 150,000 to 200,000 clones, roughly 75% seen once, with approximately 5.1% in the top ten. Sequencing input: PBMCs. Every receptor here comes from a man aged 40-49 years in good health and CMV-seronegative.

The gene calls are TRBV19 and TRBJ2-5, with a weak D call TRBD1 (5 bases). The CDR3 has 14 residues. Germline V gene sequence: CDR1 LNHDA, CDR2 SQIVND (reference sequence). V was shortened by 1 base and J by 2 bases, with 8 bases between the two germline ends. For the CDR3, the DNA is TGTGCCAGTAGTATAGGGGCAGGGCAAGAGACCCAGTACTTC. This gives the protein CASSIGAGQETQYF.

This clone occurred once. CDR3 region: CASSQGLAGITGELFF. In DNA form, the CDR3 reads TGTGCCAGCTCACAGGGACTAGCGGGAATCACCGGGGAGCTGTTTTTT. This chain connects TRBV18 to TRBJ2-2; 13 nucleotides line up with TRBD2. Losses at the gene ends were 4 bases for V and 4 bases for J; bases not matched to a gene: 3. Germline values: CDR1 KGHSH, CDR2 LQKENI. This CDR3 has 16 residues.

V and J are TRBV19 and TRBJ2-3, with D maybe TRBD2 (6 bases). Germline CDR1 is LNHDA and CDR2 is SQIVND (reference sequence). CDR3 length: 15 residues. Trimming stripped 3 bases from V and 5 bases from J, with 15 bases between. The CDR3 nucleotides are TGTGCCAGTAGTATTTTGGGTAGGAGGGAAGATACGCAGTATTTT. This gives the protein CASSILGRREDTQYF.

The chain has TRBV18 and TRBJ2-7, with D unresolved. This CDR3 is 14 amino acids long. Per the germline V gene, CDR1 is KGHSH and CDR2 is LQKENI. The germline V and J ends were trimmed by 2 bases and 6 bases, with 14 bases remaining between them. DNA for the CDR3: TGTGCCAGCTCACCAAATTCCATGGGCTCCGAGCAGTACTTC. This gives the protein CASSPNSMGSEQYF.

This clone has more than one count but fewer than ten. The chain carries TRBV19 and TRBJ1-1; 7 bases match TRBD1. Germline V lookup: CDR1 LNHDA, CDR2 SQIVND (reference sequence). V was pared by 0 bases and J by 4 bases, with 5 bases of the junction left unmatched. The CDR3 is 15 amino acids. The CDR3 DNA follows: TGTGCCAGTAGTATAGAAGGGACAGCCACCACTGAAGCTTTCTTT. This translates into CASSIEGTATTEAFF. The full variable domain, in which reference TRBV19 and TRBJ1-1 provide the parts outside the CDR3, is DGGITQSPKYLFRKEGQNVTLSCEQNLNHDAMYWYRQDPGQGLRLIYYSQIVNDFQKGDIAEGYSVSREKKESFPLTVTSAQKNPTAFYLCASSIEGTATTEAFFGQGTRLTVV.

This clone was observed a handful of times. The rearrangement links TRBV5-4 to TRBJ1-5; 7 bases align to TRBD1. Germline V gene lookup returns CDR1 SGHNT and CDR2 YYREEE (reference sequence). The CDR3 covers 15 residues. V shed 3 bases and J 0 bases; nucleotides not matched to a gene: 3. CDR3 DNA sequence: TGTGCCAGCAGCTCAGGGACAGATAGCAATCAGCCCCAGCATTTT. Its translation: CASSSGTDSNQPQHF.

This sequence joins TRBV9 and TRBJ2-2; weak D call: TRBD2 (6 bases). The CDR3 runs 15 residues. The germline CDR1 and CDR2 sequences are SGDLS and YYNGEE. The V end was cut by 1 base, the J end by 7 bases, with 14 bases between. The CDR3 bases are TGTGCCAGCAGCGTAATAGCGGAGGTGGGCGGGGAGCTGTTTTTT. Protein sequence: CASSVIAEVGGELFF.

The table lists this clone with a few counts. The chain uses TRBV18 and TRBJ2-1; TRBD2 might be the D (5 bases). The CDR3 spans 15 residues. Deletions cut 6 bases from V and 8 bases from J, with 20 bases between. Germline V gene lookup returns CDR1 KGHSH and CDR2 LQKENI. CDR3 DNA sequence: TGTGCCAGCTCGCTCGGGTCTAGCTCACAATATGAGCAGTTCTTC. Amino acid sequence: CASSLGSSSQYEQFF.

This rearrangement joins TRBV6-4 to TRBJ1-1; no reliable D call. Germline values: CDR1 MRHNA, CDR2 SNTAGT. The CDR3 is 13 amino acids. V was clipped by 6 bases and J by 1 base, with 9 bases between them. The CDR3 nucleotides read TGTGCCAGCAGGGCCCAAACGAACACTGAAGCTTTCTTT. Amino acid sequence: CASRAQTNTEAFF.

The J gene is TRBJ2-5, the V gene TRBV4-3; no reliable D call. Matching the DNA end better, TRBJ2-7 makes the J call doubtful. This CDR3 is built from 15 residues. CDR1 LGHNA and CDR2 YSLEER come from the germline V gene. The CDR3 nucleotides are TGCGCCAGCAGCCAAGACAGGACGGACTCCTACGAGCAGTACTTC. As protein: CASSQDRTDSYEQYF.

CDR3 sequence: CSVRQASYEQYF. The CDR3 DNA reads TGCAGCGTTCGCCAGGCCTCCTACGAGCAGTACTTC. The chain uses TRBV29-1 and TRBJ2-7; the D is unclear. Per the germline V gene, CDR1 is SQVTM and CDR2 is ANQGSEA. Trimming left V 5 bases short and J 0 bases short, with 8 bases between. The length of the CDR3 is 12 residues.

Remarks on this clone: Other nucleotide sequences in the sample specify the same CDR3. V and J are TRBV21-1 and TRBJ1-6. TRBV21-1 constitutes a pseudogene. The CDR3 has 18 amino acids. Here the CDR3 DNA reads TGTGCCAGCAGCGACGGGACTCAAGGTCAGGGATATAATTCACCCCTCCACTTT. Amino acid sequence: CASSDGTQGQGYNSPLHF.

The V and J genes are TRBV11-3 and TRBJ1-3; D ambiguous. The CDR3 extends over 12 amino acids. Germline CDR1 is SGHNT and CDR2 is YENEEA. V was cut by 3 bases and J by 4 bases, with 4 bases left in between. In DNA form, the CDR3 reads TGTGCCAGCAGCTTCCCAGGAAACACCATATATTTT. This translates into CASSFPGNTIYF.

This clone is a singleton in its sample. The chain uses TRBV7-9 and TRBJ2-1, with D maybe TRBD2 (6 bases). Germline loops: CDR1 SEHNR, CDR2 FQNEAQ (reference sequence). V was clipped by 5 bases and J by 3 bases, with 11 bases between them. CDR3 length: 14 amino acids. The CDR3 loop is CASSPRLGYNEQFF. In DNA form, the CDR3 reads TGTGCCAGCAGCCCAAGACTAGGCTACAATGAGCAGTTCTTC.

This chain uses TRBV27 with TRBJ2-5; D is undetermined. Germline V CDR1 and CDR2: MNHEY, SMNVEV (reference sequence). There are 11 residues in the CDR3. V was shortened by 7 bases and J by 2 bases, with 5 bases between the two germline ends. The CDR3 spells CASNTQETQYF. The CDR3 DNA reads TGTGCCAGCAACACGCAAGAGACCCAGTACTTC.

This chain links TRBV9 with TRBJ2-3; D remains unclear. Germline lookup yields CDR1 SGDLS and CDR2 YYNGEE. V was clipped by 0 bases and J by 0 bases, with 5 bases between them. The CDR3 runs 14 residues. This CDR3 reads CASSVVLSTDTQYF. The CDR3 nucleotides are TGTGCCAGCAGCGTAGTTCTAAGCACAGATACGCAGTATTTT. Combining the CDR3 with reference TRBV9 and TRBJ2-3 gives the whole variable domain DSGVTQTPKHLITATGQRVTLRCSPRSGDLSVYWYQQSLDQGLQFLIQYYNGEERAKGNILERFSAQQFPDLHSELNLSSLELGDSALYFCASSVVLSTDTQYFGPGTRLTVL.

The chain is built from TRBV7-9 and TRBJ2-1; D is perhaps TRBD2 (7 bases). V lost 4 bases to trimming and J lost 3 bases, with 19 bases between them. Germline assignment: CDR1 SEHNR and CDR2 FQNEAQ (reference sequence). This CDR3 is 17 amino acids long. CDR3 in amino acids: CASSWGGGGLYYNEQFF. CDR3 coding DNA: TGTGCCAGCAGCTGGGGGGGAGGGGGGCTTTACTACAATGAGCAGTTCTTC.

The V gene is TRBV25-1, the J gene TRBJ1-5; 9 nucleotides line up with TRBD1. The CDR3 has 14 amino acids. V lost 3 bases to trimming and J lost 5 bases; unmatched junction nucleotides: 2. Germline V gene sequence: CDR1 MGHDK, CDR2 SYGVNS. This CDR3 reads CASSDGTGYQPQHF. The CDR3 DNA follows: TGTGCCAGCAGTGACGGGACAGGGTATCAGCCCCAGCATTTT.

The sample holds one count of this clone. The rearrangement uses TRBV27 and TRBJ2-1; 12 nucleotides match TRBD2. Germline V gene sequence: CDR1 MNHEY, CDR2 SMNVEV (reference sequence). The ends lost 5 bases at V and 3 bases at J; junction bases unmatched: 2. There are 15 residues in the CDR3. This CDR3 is CASSRTSGIYNEQFF. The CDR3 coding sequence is TGTGCCAGCAGTCGGACTAGCGGGATCTACAATGAGCAGTTCTTC.

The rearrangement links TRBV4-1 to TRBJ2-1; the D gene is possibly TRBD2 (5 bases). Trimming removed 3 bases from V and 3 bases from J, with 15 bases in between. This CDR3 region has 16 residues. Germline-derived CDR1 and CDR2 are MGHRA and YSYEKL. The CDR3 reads CASSQGGAGNYNEQFF. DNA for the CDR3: TGCGCCAGCAGCCAGGGTGGTGCGGGTAACTACAATGAGCAGTTCTTC.